This T cell receptor (beta chain) was sequenced during a study of response to subunit inactivated influenza vaccine. This clonotype was recorded many times. Each CDR3 protein is one row after TCRdb ran MiXCR on the RT-PCR reads. The table lists over 650,000 distinct CDR3 sequences, under 20% of them singletons. The clonotype was recovered from a man aged 45-60 years who received an inactivated influenza vaccine. The input for sequencing was PBMCs from blood, taken 5 days after vaccination.

CDR3 region: CASSLALGQPQHF. The CDR3 DNA is TGTGCCAGCAGCTTAGCCTTAGGTCAGCCCCAGCATTTT. The chain carries TRBV7-9 and TRBJ1-5, with unresolved D. The CDR3 is made up of 13 amino acids. The V end lost 0 bases, the J end lost 6 bases, and 6 bases lay between the germline ends. CDR1 SEHNR and CDR2 FQNEAQ come from the germline V gene (reference sequence).